This entry concerns a single T cell receptor beta chain. Its antigen is unknown. Some clones are missing from TCRdb's copy, which holds only in-frame ones; the method was immunoSEQ multiplex PCR. The table includes 140,000 to 150,000 clones, roughly 92% detected once. The CDR3 length is 14 residues. Trimming removed 5 bases from V and 13 bases from J; junction bases left unmatched: 12. Looked up from germline, CDR1 is MDHEN and CDR2 is SYDVKM. The data are from a study of T cell responses to AZD1222 COVID-19 vaccine. Study results and caveats: Spike-specific TCR breadth and depth both grew after two AZD1222 doses.

Here the sequenced sample was peripheral blood, taken on day 0 of AZD1222 vaccination. The source is an adult in good health. The V gene is TRBV28, the J gene TRBJ1-5, with 9 bases that match TRBD1. DNA for the CDR3: TGTGCCAGCAGTGTGGGACAGGGTCCAATCAAACAGCATTTT. It specifies CASSVGQGPIKQHF.